This T cell receptor (beta chain) was captured by sequencing in a study of T cell responses to AZD1222 COVID-19 vaccine. Study details: Combined were second doses at about 4 or about 12 weeks.

Trimming removed 7 bases from V and 0 bases from J; junction bases left unmatched: 18. In germline, CDR1 is SEHNR, CDR2 FQNEAQ (reference sequence). This CDR3 has 19 residues. A note on this clone: Its antigen remains unknown.

Study-wide results and limits: The donor cohort was predominantly white British with a female majority, and clonal diversity may have been underestimated. Reports indicate that nearly half of spike-specific TCRs are directed at unmutated variant regions. Repertoire samples came only from after the peak T cell response.

The repertoire was sequenced with immunoSEQ multiplex PCR; TCRdb's copy has only in-frame clones and lacks some. The table has just over 80,000 clones, about 90% seen once. The chain links TRBV7-9 to TRBJ2-1; TRBD2 matches at 7 bases. The sequencing used peripheral blood, collected on day 0 of AZD1222 vaccination. This clonotype was sampled from an adult in good health. CDR3 sequence (DNA): TGTGCCAGCACCCAGGATAGGGAGCGGGGCTCAAGCTCCTACAATGAGCAGTTCTTC. Translating it yields CASTQDRERGSSSYNEQFF.